The rows below give T cell receptor beta chains drawn from one sample of a study of beta chain features in type 1 diabetes. The data were produced by immunoSEQ multiplex PCR, yet TCRdb's version contains in-frame clones alone and is incomplete. The sample has roughly 610,000 clones; around 16% are singletons. Sample: naive CD4+ T cells from blood. These receptors were taken from a man younger than 30 in good health. Both conserved end residues are part of each CDR3. The order of the fields is J gene, clone size, V gene, D gene, CDR3 DNA, CDR3 protein. D genes are given only for firm matches. Where a row states a size, it is once, few, many or the class of an expanded clone; other rows omit it.

j_gene: TRBJ2-7; abundance: NA; v_gene: TRBV19; d_gene: TRBD1; CDR3nt: TGTGCCAGTAGCAAGCTGACAGGGACCTACGAGCAGTACTTC; CDR3aa: CASSKLTGTYEQYF
j_gene: TRBJ2-7; abundance: few; v_gene: TRBV7-3; d_gene: NA; CDR3nt: TGTGCCAGCAGCTTCGCAGGGTCCGTCGAGCAGTACTTC; CDR3aa: CASSFAGSVEQYF
j_gene: TRBJ2-7; abundance: NA; v_gene: TRBV5-4; d_gene: TRBD2; CDR3nt: TGTGCCAGCAGCTCAGGACTAGCGGGGGTGCTCTACGAGCAGTACTTC; CDR3aa: CASSSGLAGVLYEQYF
j_gene: TRBJ1-1; abundance: NA; v_gene: TRBV5-8; d_gene: TRBD1; CDR3nt: TGTGCCAGCAGTCTAGCAGGGGGGAACACTGAAGCTTTCTTT; CDR3aa: CASSLAGGNTEAFF
j_gene: TRBJ2-7; abundance: NA; v_gene: TRBV28; d_gene: TRBD2; CDR3nt: TGTGCCAGCACCGCGACTAGCGGGAGGGGCGAGCAGTACTTC; CDR3aa: CASTATSGRGEQYF
j_gene: TRBJ2-5; abundance: NA; v_gene: TRBV18; d_gene: NA; CDR3nt: TGTGCCAGCTCACCGACAGACCAAGAGACCCAGTACTTC; CDR3aa: CASSPTDQETQYF
j_gene: TRBJ1-4; abundance: few; v_gene: TRBV6-6; d_gene: NA; CDR3nt: TGTGCCAGCAGGATAAATGAAAAACTGTTTTTT; CDR3aa: CASRINEKLFF
j_gene: TRBJ1-1; abundance: few; v_gene: TRBV9; d_gene: NA; CDR3nt: TGTGCCAGCAGCGGCCAGCAGGTGGGCACTGAAGCTTTCTTT; CDR3aa: CASSGQQVGTEAFF
j_gene: TRBJ2-3; abundance: few; v_gene: TRBV7-3; d_gene: NA; CDR3nt: TGTGCCAGCAGCTTAGAAGGGCGGCGGGATTTAGATACGCAGTATTTT; CDR3aa: CASSLEGRRDLDTQYF
j_gene: TRBJ2-1; abundance: NA; v_gene: TRBV19; d_gene: NA; CDR3nt: TGTGCCAGTAGTATTCAGGGTTGGCCTTACAATGAGCAGTTCTTC; CDR3aa: CASSIQGWPYNEQFF
j_gene: TRBJ2-1; abundance: NA; v_gene: TRBV29-1; d_gene: TRBD1; CDR3nt: TGCAGCGTTTCCCGCACAGGGGGTAACAATGAGCAGTTCTTC; CDR3aa: CSVSRTGGNNEQFF
j_gene: TRBJ2-3; abundance: NA; v_gene: TRBV14; d_gene: NA; CDR3nt: TGTGCCAGCAGCCAAGGGACCGGGCTATCCACAGATACGCAGTATTTT; CDR3aa: CASSQGTGLSTDTQYF
j_gene: TRBJ1-2; abundance: few; v_gene: TRBV4-1; d_gene: NA; CDR3nt: TGCGCCAGCAGCCAAGTGGACGGGCCCAGGACCTTC; CDR3aa: CASSQVDGPRTF
j_gene: TRBJ1-1; abundance: few; v_gene: TRBV9; d_gene: TRBD1; CDR3nt: TGTGCCAGCAGCGCGGACAGGGGGGTGAACACTGAAGCTTTCTTT; CDR3aa: CASSADRGVNTEAFF
j_gene: TRBJ1-2; abundance: NA; v_gene: TRBV4-3; d_gene: TRBD1; CDR3nt: TGCGCCAGCAGCCAAGGTCCAAGGGGGCCCTCAGGCTATGGCTACACCTTC; CDR3aa: CASSQGPRGPSGYGYTF
j_gene: TRBJ2-5; abundance: NA; v_gene: TRBV6-5; d_gene: TRBD2; CDR3nt: TGTGCCAGCAGTTATCCAGCGGGAGGGGGCGGGACCCAGTACTTC; CDR3aa: CASSYPAGGGGTQYF
j_gene: TRBJ2-1; abundance: many; v_gene: TRBV4-2; d_gene: NA; CDR3nt: TGTGCCAGCAGCCAAGTTAATGAGCAGTTCTTC; CDR3aa: CASSQVNEQFF